This TCR beta chain appears in the sequencing data of a study of T cell responses to AZD1222 COVID-19 vaccine. Second-dose intervals near 4 or 12 weeks were combined. Trimming removed 10 bases at V and 0 bases at J, with 26 bases between. CDR3 length: 17 amino acids. The germline CDR1 and CDR2 sequences are SGHDT and YYEEEE. In regard to this clone: Its specificity is unknown.

Generated by immunoSEQ multiplex PCR, the TCRdb table keeps only in-frame clones and is missing some. The table has 75,000 to 90,000 clones, approximately 83% seen once; the top ten hold roughly 3.1%. Findings and limits, study-wide: Donors, mostly white British, included more females; clonal diversity was possibly underestimated.

The chain joins TRBV5-6 to TRBJ2-7, with D possibly matching TRBD2 (7 bases). The input for sequencing was peripheral blood, taken 28 days after the second AZD1222 dose. This sequence originates from an adult who received the AZD1222 COVID-19 vaccine. The CDR3 bases are TGTGCCTGCCAACCTTCCTTTAGGGGGGGAAGCTCCTACGAGCAGTACTTC. This sequence encodes CACQPSFRGGSSYEQYF. The whole variable domain, filled in from reference TRBV5-6 and TRBJ2-7, reads DAGVTQSPTHLIKTRGQQVTLRCSPKSGHDTVSWYQQALGQGPQFIFQYYEEEERQRGNFPDRFSGHQFPNYSSELNVNALLLGDSALYLCACQPSFRGGSSYEQYFGPGTRLTVT.